One and the same sample provided the 10 T cell receptor beta chains below, sequenced in a study of T cell responses to AZD1222 COVID-19 vaccine. Sequencing used immunoSEQ multiplex PCR; TCRdb keeps in-frame clones, though not all of them. The sample has approximately 94,000 clones, roughly 91% seen once; the top ten hold over 1.5%. The sequenced sample was peripheral blood, obtained on day 0 of AZD1222 vaccination. These receptors came from an adult in good health.

The CDR3 loop reads CASSAPAGTQYF. The CDR3 DNA is TGTGCCAGCAGTGCCCCTGCGGGGACGCAGTATTTT. V is TRBV27 and J is TRBJ2-3; D may be TRBD2 (6 bases). The V and J ends lost 5 bases and 9 bases respectively, with 12 bases between them. The CDR3 runs to 12 residues. Germline CDR1 is MNHEY and CDR2 is SMNVEV (reference sequence).

V is TRBV28 and J is TRBJ1-1; D remains unclear. The ends were cut back, 5 bases at V and 0 bases at J, with 4 bases in the middle. Per germline, CDR1 MDHEN and CDR2 SYDVKM. The CDR3 extends over 12 amino acids. For the CDR3, the DNA is TGTGCCAGCAGTCTGGTGAACACTGAAGCTTTCTTT. This sequence encodes CASSLVNTEAFF.

This clone was seen more than once but under ten times. The chain recombines TRBV5-5 with TRBJ1-2; the match to TRBD1 covers 7 bases. The trim removed 0 bases at V and 4 bases at J, leaving 12 bases unmatched. Germline CDR1 SGHKS, CDR2 YYEKEE (reference sequence). The CDR3 spans 17 residues. As DNA, the CDR3 is TGTGCCAGCAGCTTGGAGGGGAGGACAGGAACTATCTATGGCTACACCTTC. It translates to CASSLEGRTGTIYGYTF.

V is TRBV4-2 and J is TRBJ2-7; 10 bases are shared with TRBD2. The CDR3 has 17 residues. CDR1 and CDR2 (germline): LGHNA, YNFKEQ. V was clipped by 0 bases and J by 6 bases; unmatched bases: 11. CDR3 in DNA: TGTGCCAGCAGCCAAGAAGGAGCTAGCGGGAGATCTGGCGAGCAGTACTTC. This codes for CASSQEGASGRSGEQYF.

The chain carries TRBV19 and TRBJ2-2; 8 nucleotides agree with TRBD2. J was trimmed by 3 bases and V by 3 bases; bases with no gene match: 3. Germline CDR1 LNHDA, CDR2 SQIVND (reference sequence). There are 15 residues in the CDR3. CDR3 residues: CASSITAGDTGELFF. CDR3 nucleotide sequence: TGTGCCAGTAGTATCACAGCGGGAGACACCGGGGAGCTGTTTTTT.

The V gene is TRBV5-4, the J gene TRBJ2-3, with 10 bases identical to TRBD2. V was pared by 0 bases and J by 7 bases, with 5 bases of the junction left unmatched. This CDR3 region has 15 residues. Per germline, CDR1 SGHNT and CDR2 YYREEE (reference sequence). The CDR3 region is CASSLAGLARNTQYF. CDR3 in DNA: TGTGCCAGCAGCTTGGCGGGACTAGCGCGAAATACGCAGTATTTT.

The chain carries TRBV19 and TRBJ2-1; a weak D match, TRBD2 (5 bases). CDR1 LNHDA and CDR2 SQIVND come from the germline V gene (reference sequence). The CDR3 loop spans 15 amino acids. V shed 6 bases and J shed 6 bases, with 18 bases lying between them. The DNA for the CDR3 is TGTGCCAGTAGCCCCTGGCTAGCCAAAAGCAATGAGCAGTTCTTC. Translated: CASSPWLAKSNEQFF.

The genes are TRBV9 and TRBJ2-3; D gene uncertain. V was cut by 0 bases and J by 2 bases, with 13 bases left in between. The CDR3 consists of 16 residues. Germline V gives CDR1 SGDLS, CDR2 YYNGEE. CDR3 nucleotides: TGTGCCAGCAGCGTAGTAAGTGTGGGAAACACAGATACGCAGTATTTT. It is translated as CASSVVSVGNTDTQYF.

The V call is TRBV6-2 or TRBV6-3, the J call TRBJ2-1; 9 nucleotides line up with TRBD2. Germline V gene data show CDR1 as MNHEY and CDR2 as SVGEGT. CDR3 size: 15 residues. Trimming removed 2 bases from V and 9 bases from J; junction bases left unmatched: 8. The CDR3 DNA reads as TGTGCCAGCAGTTACGAGCGGGAGGCCTCCGCTGAGCAGTTCTTC. Translating it yields CASSYEREASAEQFF.

As for this clone: A junction boundary mismatches the germline segment, possibly from a read error. CDR3 residues: CASSLAPSGREGPANEQFF. The DNA of the CDR3 is TGTGCTAGCAGCTTAGCTCCTAGCGGGAGGGAGGGACCCGCCAATGAGCAGTTCTTC. The genes are TRBV7-7 and TRBJ2-1; 12 positions agree with TRBD2. Looked up from germline, CDR1 is SSHAT and CDR2 is FNYEAQ (reference sequence). The CDR3 is 19 residues long.